A single sample gave rise to the 21 T cell receptor beta chains below, sequenced in a study of blood T cell repertoires in COVID-19. TCRdb keeps only in-frame clones here, not all; method: immunoSEQ multiplex PCR. This table holds about 160,000 clones, about 86% found once. Specimen: peripheral blood. These receptors originate from a man between 65 and 85 years old with acute or convalescent COVID-19.

J is TRBJ1-1 and V is TRBV3-1 (or the pseudogene TRBV3-2); D gene ambiguous. Germline V gene sequence: CDR1 LGHDT, CDR2 YNNKEL (reference sequence). V was clipped by 1 base and J by 3 bases, with 9 bases between them. The CDR3 has 14 residues. The CDR3 nucleotides read TGTGCCAGCAGCCAAGGGGCGGGGTACACTGAAGCTTTCTTT. Its protein is CASSQGAGYTEAFF.

This chain links TRBV5-1 with TRBJ2-5; 9 positions match TRBD1. The CDR3 contains 16 residues. V dropped 0 bases and J dropped 5; count of bases not matched to a gene: 8. The germline CDR1 and CDR2 sequences are SGHRS and YFSETQ. This CDR3 reads CASSLAQDRGSETQYF. The CDR3 coding sequence is TGCGCCAGCAGCTTGGCCCAGGACAGGGGTTCGGAGACCCAGTACTTC.

The V and J genes are TRBV28 and TRBJ2-3; D ambiguous. The CDR3 runs 11 residues. Germline loops: CDR1 MDHEN, CDR2 SYDVKM. V was clipped by 5 bases and J by 8 bases, with 8 bases between them. The CDR3 sequence: CASSRVGTQYF. CDR3 sequence (DNA): TGTGCCAGCAGTAGAGTCGGTACGCAGTATTTT. The full variable domain, rest sourced from reference TRBV28 and TRBJ2-3, is DVKVTQSSRYLVKRTGEKVFLECVQDMDHENMFWYRQDPGLGLRLIYFSYDVKMKEKGDIPEGYSVSREKKERFSLILESASTNQTSMYLCASSRVGTQYFGPGTRLTVL.

The genes are TRBV7-3 and TRBJ2-2, with D maybe TRBD1 (5 bases). V dropped 2 bases and J dropped 3 bases, with 10 bases sitting between them. The germline gives CDR1 SGHTA, CDR2 FQGTGA. The CDR3 contains 15 residues. The CDR3 sequence: CASSLALGHTGELFF. The CDR3 region has the DNA TGTGCCAGCAGCTTAGCCTTGGGGCACACCGGGGAGCTGTTTTTT.

V and J are TRBV27 and TRBJ2-7, with no clear D. Trimming pared 5 bases from V and 1 base from J, leaving 12 bases between. Germline V lookup: CDR1 MNHEY, CDR2 SMNVEV (reference sequence). The CDR3 loop spans 14 amino acids. CDR3 in amino acids: CASSPSTQSYEQYF. The CDR3 DNA reads TGTGCCAGCAGTCCTTCGACTCAGTCCTACGAGCAGTACTTC.

This chain links TRBV6-6 with TRBJ1-5; D remains unclear. V shed 0 bases and J shed 5 bases, with 2 bases lying between them. CDR3 size: 12 residues. Germline V gene sequence: CDR1 MNHNY, CDR2 SVGAGI (reference sequence). This chain's CDR3 is CASSYSDQPQHF. The DNA for the CDR3 is TGTGCCAGCAGTTACTCCGATCAGCCCCAGCATTTT.

The chain recombines TRBV7-2 with TRBJ2-7; D unresolved. The CDR3 covers 13 residues. Trimming took 2 bases from V and 4 from J, leaving 9 bases between them. Germline V gives CDR1 SGHTA, CDR2 FQGNSA. CDR3 coding DNA: TGTGCCAGCAGCTTATTGGTAGCTTACGAGCAGTACTTC. This codes for CASSLLVAYEQYF.

This chain links TRBV11-2 with TRBJ2-3, with TRBD2 identical over 15 bases. Germline V gene lookup returns CDR1 SGHAT and CDR2 FQNNGV. CDR3 size: 19 residues. Unmatched junction bases numbered 8, after V lost 0 bases and J lost 4 bases. CDR3 nucleotide sequence: TGTGCCAGCAGCTTAGACCTAGGACTAGCGGGAGGGCCAGCAGATACGCAGTATTTT. It specifies CASSLDLGLAGGPADTQYF.

V is TRBV5-5 and J is TRBJ2-7; 11 positions agree with TRBD1. V shed 0 bases and J 6 bases; nucleotides not matched to a gene: 5. The CDR3 covers 15 residues. Germline-derived CDR1 and CDR2 are SGHKS and YYEKEE (reference sequence). CDR3 residues: CASSLGPDRGREQYF. DNA for the CDR3: TGTGCCAGCAGCTTGGGGCCGGACAGGGGGCGCGAGCAGTACTTC.

This clone was found once. The V and J genes are TRBV9 and TRBJ2-2, with D perhaps matching TRBD1 (6 bases). This CDR3 has 15 amino acids. The germline V gene encodes CDR1 SGDLS and CDR2 YYNGEE. V was shortened by 1 base and J by 7 bases, with 14 bases between the two germline ends. CDR3: CASSVTGPRHGELFF. CDR3 sequence (DNA): TGTGCCAGCAGCGTAACAGGGCCACGTCACGGGGAGCTGTTTTTT.

The rearrangement uses TRBV5-5 and TRBJ1-2, with 7 bases lining up with TRBD1. V dropped 0 bases and J dropped 1; count of bases not matched to a gene: 9. Per the germline V gene, CDR1 is SGHKS and CDR2 is YYEKEE (reference sequence). There are 17 residues in the CDR3. CDR3 DNA: TGTGCCAGCAGCTTGGGCGACAGGGACCCCTATAACTATGGCTACACCTTC. Its translation: CASSLGDRDPYNYGYTF.

The DNA of the CDR3 is TGTGCCAGCAGTTACGGGGTAGCGGGAGGTGTATTATACGAGCAGTACTTC. Amino acid sequence: CASSYGVAGGVLYEQYF. The V call is TRBV6-2 or TRBV6-3, the J call TRBJ2-7; 10 nucleotides align to TRBD2. Looked up from germline, CDR1 is MNHEY and CDR2 is SVGEGT. The CDR3 sequence is 17 residues long. V was pared by 2 bases and J by 4 bases, with 11 bases of the junction left unmatched.

This chain uses TRBV19 with TRBJ2-5; the match to TRBD2 covers 13 bases. Germline trimming cut 5 bases from V and 5 bases from J; bases unmatched to any gene: 14. CDR3 size: 18 residues. The V gene's germline CDR1 is LNHDA and CDR2 SQIVND (reference sequence). Written as DNA, the CDR3 is TGTGCCAGTAGTCCCCTCACTAGCGGGAGGGTTTTTCGGGAGACCCAGTACTTC. This sequence encodes CASSPLTSGRVFRETQYF.

The chain couples TRBV5-1 to TRBJ2-5, with TRBD2 identical over 10 bases. V gave up 3 bases and J gave up 2 bases; unmatched junction bases: 7. The CDR3 sequence is 16 residues long. The germline gives CDR1 SGHRS, CDR2 YFSETQ. The CDR3 region has the DNA TGCGCCAGCAGCTGGCAGCCGGGACTAGCGCAAGAGACCCAGTACTTC. Translation gives CASSWQPGLAQETQYF.

The rearrangement links TRBV7-2 to TRBJ1-5; D unresolved. Per the germline V gene, CDR1 is SGHTA and CDR2 is FQGNSA. CDR3 length: 13 residues. Trimming cost V 2 bases and J 6 bases, with 8 bases left between them. CDR3 DNA sequence: TGTGCCAGCAGCTTACGGGTGGCTCAGCCCCAGCATTTT. Amino acid sequence: CASSLRVAQPQHF.

This clone was seen just once. The chain joins TRBV3-1 (or the pseudogene TRBV3-2) to TRBJ1-1; no firm D call. CDR3 length: 14 residues. V lost 1 base, J lost 5 bases, and 11 bases lay in between. The germline gives CDR1 LGHDT, CDR2 YNNKEL (reference sequence). The CDR3: CASSQGSHKTEAFF. The CDR3 DNA reads TGTGCCAGCAGCCAAGGTAGTCATAAGACTGAAGCTTTCTTT.

The chain carries TRBV20-1 and TRBJ2-3; D is possibly TRBD2 (5 bases). From germline, CDR1 is DFQATT and CDR2 SNEGSKA (reference sequence). This CDR3 region has 12 residues. V was pared by 3 bases and J by 8 bases, with 12 bases between. CDR3 nucleotides: TGCAGTGCTAGTCTGCTAGCAGCTACGCAGTATTTT. Protein: CSASLLAATQYF.

The gene calls are TRBV6-6 and TRBJ1-6; 8 bases fit TRBD1. The junction had 7 bases not matched to a gene; V was cut back by 2 bases and J by 10 bases. The V gene's germline CDR1 is MNHNY and CDR2 SVGAGI (reference sequence). This CDR3 has 15 residues. The CDR3: CASSYVDRARSPLHF. The CDR3 DNA follows: TGTGCCAGCAGTTACGTGGACAGGGCTCGATCACCCCTCCACTTT.

The J gene is TRBJ1-5, the V gene TRBV6-4; the D is unclear. CDR1 and CDR2 (germline): MRHNA, SNTAGT. The length of the CDR3 is 12 residues. V dropped 6 bases and J dropped 6 bases, with 9 bases sitting between them. CDR3 loop: CASRTKSQPQHF. CDR3 DNA: TGTGCCAGCAGAACTAAGTCTCAGCCCCAGCATTTT.

V usage is TRBV11-2 and J usage is TRBJ1-1, with a tentative D call TRBD1 (5 bases). The length of the CDR3 is 13 residues. Germline CDR1 reads SGHAT; CDR2 reads FQNNGV. Trimming shortened V by 1 base and J by 7 bases, and 10 bases separated the two germline ends. CDR3 protein: CASSLGRQLEAFF. CDR3 in DNA: TGTGCCAGCAGCTTAGGTCGACAGCTTGAAGCTTTCTTT.

The V gene is TRBV2, the J gene TRBJ1-5; 10 nucleotides agree with TRBD1. This CDR3 has 15 residues. CDR1 and CDR2 (germline): SNHLY, FYNNEI. V was clipped by 6 bases and J by 3 bases; unmatched bases: 5. CDR3 in amino acids: CASSPGTGDNQPQHF. The CDR3 DNA is TGTGCCAGCAGCCCCGGGACAGGGGACAATCAGCCCCAGCATTTT.